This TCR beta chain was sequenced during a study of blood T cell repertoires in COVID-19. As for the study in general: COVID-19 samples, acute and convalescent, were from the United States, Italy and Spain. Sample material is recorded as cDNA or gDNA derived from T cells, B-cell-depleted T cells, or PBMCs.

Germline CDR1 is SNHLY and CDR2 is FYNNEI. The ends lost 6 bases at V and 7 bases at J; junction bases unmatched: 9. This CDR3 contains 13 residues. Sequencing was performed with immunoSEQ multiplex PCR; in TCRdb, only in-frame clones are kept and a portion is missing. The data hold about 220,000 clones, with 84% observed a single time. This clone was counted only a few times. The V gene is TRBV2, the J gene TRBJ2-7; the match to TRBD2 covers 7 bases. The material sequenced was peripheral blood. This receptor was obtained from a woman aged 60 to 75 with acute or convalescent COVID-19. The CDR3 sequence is CASRRDLGGEQYF. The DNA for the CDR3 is TGTGCCAGCAGAAGAGACTTGGGGGGGGAGCAGTACTTC.